This T cell receptor (beta chain) is from a study of type 1 regulatory T cells. Looking at the study overall: T-allo10 is an in vitro-generated, Tr1-enriched CD4 T cell product specific for alloantigen.

TCRdb called the reads again in MiXCR, with one record for every CDR3 protein. Of roughly 67,000 distinct CDR3 sequences in the sample, roughly three fifths were seen once. This clonotype was counted a few times. Its antigen is not known. Graft donor-derived T-allo10 cells were described as host-alloantigen-specific, anergic, and alloantigen-specifically suppressive. The germline V gene has CDR1 SGHRS and CDR2 YFSETQ. V shed 4 bases, J shed 2 bases, and the junction held 6 bases outside the gene matches. CDR3 length: 16 residues. The V and J genes are TRBV5-1 and TRBJ2-3; 11 nucleotides align to TRBD2. Sequencing input: cultured T cells, either the whole culture or a sorted T cell fraction (not recorded which). Subset described: Tr1-enriched cell product generated in vitro against host alloantigens. This TCR was sampled from a human donor in good health. The CDR3 bases are TGCGCCAGCAGCCCGGGACTAGCGGCGACCACAGATACGCAGTATTTT. Translated: CASSPGLAATTDTQYF.